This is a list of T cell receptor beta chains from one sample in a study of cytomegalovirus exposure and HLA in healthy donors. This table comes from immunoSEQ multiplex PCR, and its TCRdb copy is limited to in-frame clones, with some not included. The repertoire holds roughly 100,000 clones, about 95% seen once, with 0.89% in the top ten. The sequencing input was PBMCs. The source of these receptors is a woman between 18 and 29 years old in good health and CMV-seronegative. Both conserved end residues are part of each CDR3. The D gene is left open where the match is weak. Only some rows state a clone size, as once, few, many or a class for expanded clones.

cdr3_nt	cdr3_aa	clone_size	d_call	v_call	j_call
TGCGCCAGCAGCCAGCCCTACGGGCAGGGTGACGAGCAGTACTTC	CASSQPYGQGDEQYF	NA	NA	TRBV4-1	TRBJ2-7
TGTGCCAGCAGACCCGGACAGGGGGGAAACACCATATATTTT	CASRPGQGGNTIYF	NA	TRBD1	TRBV2	TRBJ1-3
TGTGCCAGCGGTAGGGAGGCGGGAGAGGGGAGTTCCTACAATGAGCAGTTCTTC	CASGREAGEGSSYNEQFF	NA	TRBD2	TRBV5-4	TRBJ2-1
TGTGCCAGCAGCCCGAGGACTGGCGCCAATGAGCAGTTCTTC	CASSPRTGANEQFF	NA	NA	TRBV7-6	TRBJ2-1
TGTGCCAGCAGTTACGATGGACAGGGACTCTCAAAACTGTTTTTT	CASSYDGQGLSKLFF	NA	TRBD1	TRBV6-5	TRBJ1-4
TGCGCCAGCAGCCCGGGGTTGACAGGGAGGAACACTGAAGCTTTCTTT	CASSPGLTGRNTEAFF	NA	TRBD1	TRBV4-3	TRBJ1-1
TGCGCCAGCAGCTTGAATCGGGAGACCCAGTACTTC	CASSLNRETQYF	NA	NA	TRBV5-1	TRBJ2-5
TGTGCCAGCAGACCCCATAGGACAGACGCGAACACCGGGGAGCTGTTTTTT	CASRPHRTDANTGELFF	NA	NA	TRBV7-2	TRBJ2-2
TGCGCCAGCAGCCAAGACCCCCAGGATTACGAGCAGTACTTC	CASSQDPQDYEQYF	NA	NA	TRBV4-1	TRBJ2-7
TGTGCCAGCAGCTCGGGAGGGTGGAGCTACGAGCAGTACTTC	CASSSGGWSYEQYF	NA	TRBD2	TRBV7-2	TRBJ2-7
TGTGCCAGCAGCTACACCCAGGGACTCTCTGGAAACACCATATATTTT	CASSYTQGLSGNTIYF	NA	NA	TRBV7-2	TRBJ1-3
TGCGCCAGCAGTGAGGCGGAGACTAGCTCCTACGAGCAGTACTTC	CASSEAETSSYEQYF	NA	NA	TRBV10-2	TRBJ2-7
TGTGCCAGCAGCCGAACTGAAGAACTCTATGGCTACACCTTC	CASSRTEELYGYTF	NA	NA	TRBV6-5	TRBJ1-2
TGTGCCATTCGTTTGGGGGAGGTGTACAATGAGCAGTTCTTC	CAIRLGEVYNEQFF	NA	NA	TRBV10-3	TRBJ2-1
TGCGCCAGCAGCTCCCTAGTACGTAAGGCAGATACGCAGTATTTT	CASSSLVRKADTQYF	NA	NA	TRBV5-1	TRBJ2-3
TGCAGCGTTGAAGTGACAGACTACGAGCAGTACTTC	CSVEVTDYEQYF	once	NA	TRBV29-1	TRBJ2-7
TGTGCCAGCAGCCCGCCCCTACGAGGCTACACCTTC	CASSPPLRGYTF	NA	NA	TRBV7-2	TRBJ1-2
TGTGCCAGCAGCTTAAACTCAGAGGATGGCTACACCTTC	CASSLNSEDGYTF	NA	NA	TRBV7-9	TRBJ1-2
TGTGCCAGCATCAGGGAACTTCGGGCCTATGGCTACACCTTC	CASIRELRAYGYTF	NA	NA	TRBV2	TRBJ1-2
TGTGCCAGCAGCAAGGGGCACCGACTCGATCAGCCCCAGCATTTT	CASSKGHRLDQPQHF	NA	NA	TRBV21-1	TRBJ1-5
TGCGCCAGCAGCCCGCAGACAGGGCCTCTCAATCAGCCCCAGCATTTT	CASSPQTGPLNQPQHF	NA	TRBD1	TRBV4-1	TRBJ1-5
TGCGCCAGCAGTGAACGTCAGGGAAACGAGCAGTACTTC	CASSERQGNEQYF	NA	NA	TRBV10-1	TRBJ2-7
TGCGCCAGCAGCCAAGATCGAGGCGGGAGGGTAGGGAATGAGCAGTTCTTC	CASSQDRGGRVGNEQFF	NA	TRBD2	TRBV4-1	TRBJ2-1
TGCGCCAGCAGCGAGACGGGGGGGAACACTGAAGCTTTCTTT	CASSETGGNTEAFF	NA	NA	TRBV10-2	TRBJ1-1
TGTGCCAGCAGCCGACATTCAGGGGGCACTGAAGCTTTCTTT	CASSRHSGGTEAFF	NA	TRBD1	TRBV14	TRBJ1-1
TGTGCCAGCAGCTTAGCTTCCAGGATCAATGAGCAGTTCTTC	CASSLASRINEQFF	NA	NA	TRBV11-1	TRBJ2-1
TGTGCCAGCAGTTTATATGGGCATCAGCCCCAGCATTTT	CASSLYGHQPQHF	NA	NA	TRBV27	TRBJ1-5
TGCGCCAGCAGCTTCGGGACAGGGGATGAAAAACTGTTTTTT	CASSFGTGDEKLFF	once	TRBD1	TRBV5-1	TRBJ1-4
TGCAGCGTTGAACAGGACTATGGCTACACCTTC	CSVEQDYGYTF	NA	NA	TRBV29-1	TRBJ1-2
TGTGCCGAGCGGGGCGGCGAAAACTACGAGCAGTACTTC	CAERGGENYEQYF	NA	TRBD2	TRBV7-2	TRBJ2-7
TGTGCCAGCAGGCCCGGGACAGGGTATTTCGAGCAGTACTTC	CASRPGTGYFEQYF	NA	TRBD1	TRBV6-1	TRBJ2-7
TGTGCCAGCAGCTTAGCGCACAAACCCAACTACGAGCAGTACTTC	CASSLAHKPNYEQYF	once	NA	TRBV11-2	TRBJ2-7
TGTGCCAGCAGCTTGGCCAACAATAATTCACCCCTCCACTTT	CASSLANNNSPLHF	few	NA	TRBV5-5	TRBJ1-6
TGTGCCAGCTCAATCGTTATCGGGTCGATGAGCTATGGCTACACCTTC	CASSIVIGSMSYGYTF	NA	NA	TRBV18	TRBJ1-2
TGTGCCACCCTACAGGGGGTGAACACCGGGGAGCTGTTTTTT	CATLQGVNTGELFF	NA	TRBD1	TRBV6-6	TRBJ2-2
TGTGCCGGCAGTGACTCACTAGCGGGGGGGCATGAGCAGTTCTTC	CAGSDSLAGGHEQFF	NA	TRBD2	TRBV6-4	TRBJ2-1
TGTGCCAGCAGTTACATGAGGGCCAAGGACACTGAAGCTTTCTTT	CASSYMRAKDTEAFF	NA	NA	TRBV6-5	TRBJ1-1
TGTGCCAGCAGCAAACCGGGACAGAATTCACCCCTCCACTTT	CASSKPGQNSPLHF	NA	TRBD1	TRBV7-9	TRBJ1-6
TGTGCCACTACAGGAACAGTAATGAACGCTGAAGCTTTCTTT	CATTGTVMNAEAFF	NA	NA	TRBV18	TRBJ1-1
TGTGCCAGCAGGGAGGGCTATGGCTACACCTTC	CASREGYGYTF	NA	NA	TRBV25-1	TRBJ1-2
TGTGCCAGCAGCTTTGGCGGGTATTCTGAGCAGTACTTC	CASSFGGYSEQYF	NA	NA	TRBV7-2	TRBJ2-7
TGCGCCAGCAGCCCCCGGGACAGAGTCCAAGAGACCCAGTACTTC	CASSPRDRVQETQYF	NA	TRBD1	TRBV4-1	TRBJ2-5
TGTGCCAGCAGTGAAGGACTTTCTAATGAGCAGTTCTTC	CASSEGLSNEQFF	NA	NA	TRBV2	TRBJ2-1
TGCGCCAGCAGCCAAGTAGTCCGGGACAGCTCCTATAATTCACCCCTCCACTTT	CASSQVVRDSSYNSPLHF	NA	TRBD1	TRBV4-3	TRBJ1-6
TGTGCCAGCTCACCACCGAGCGGGGTAGATACGCAGTATTTT	CASSPPSGVDTQYF	NA	TRBD2	TRBV18	TRBJ2-3
TGTGCCAGCAGCTCGTCCCTAGCGGGGGGGCCGTACAATGAGCAGTTCTTC	CASSSSLAGGPYNEQFF	NA	TRBD2	TRBV7-3	TRBJ2-1
TGCGCCAGCAGCCAAGTTGCCAACAGGGCTGAAAAACTGTTTTTT	CASSQVANRAEKLFF	once	NA	TRBV4-3	TRBJ1-4
TGTGCCATCAGCCCCGGGACAGGAACTATCTCTGGGGCCAACGTCCTGACTTTC	CAISPGTGTISGANVLTF	NA	TRBD1	TRBV10-3	TRBJ2-6
TGTGCCAGCAGTTACTCGAGTGCGGGGGGGTACTACGAGCAGTACTTC	CASSYSSAGGYYEQYF	NA	TRBD2	TRBV6-5	TRBJ2-7
TGTGCCACCAGGACTGAAACCGAGGGAAATGAGCAGTTCTTC	CATRTETEGNEQFF	NA	NA	TRBV28	TRBJ2-1
TGTGCCTGGAGAACAGGGGGCGCCATGAACACTGAAGCTTTCTTT	CAWRTGGAMNTEAFF	NA	TRBD1	TRBV30	TRBJ1-1
TGTGCCATCAGTGAGTCGATATTTTCGGGACAGGGACTCTATGGCTACACCTTC	CAISESIFSGQGLYGYTF	NA	TRBD1	TRBV10-3	TRBJ1-2
TGTGCTAGCAGCTTATATCCCAGGAAAGTCGAGACCCAGTACTTC	CASSLYPRKVETQYF	NA	NA	TRBV7-7	TRBJ2-5
TGTGCCAGCAGCTTAGGGGGACAGGGAAACACCGGGGAGCTGTTTTTT	CASSLGGQGNTGELFF	once	TRBD1	TRBV7-3	TRBJ2-2
TGTGCCAGCAGCCAACAATCGGGGAACACTGAAGCTTTCTTT	CASSQQSGNTEAFF	NA	NA	TRBV5-6	TRBJ1-1